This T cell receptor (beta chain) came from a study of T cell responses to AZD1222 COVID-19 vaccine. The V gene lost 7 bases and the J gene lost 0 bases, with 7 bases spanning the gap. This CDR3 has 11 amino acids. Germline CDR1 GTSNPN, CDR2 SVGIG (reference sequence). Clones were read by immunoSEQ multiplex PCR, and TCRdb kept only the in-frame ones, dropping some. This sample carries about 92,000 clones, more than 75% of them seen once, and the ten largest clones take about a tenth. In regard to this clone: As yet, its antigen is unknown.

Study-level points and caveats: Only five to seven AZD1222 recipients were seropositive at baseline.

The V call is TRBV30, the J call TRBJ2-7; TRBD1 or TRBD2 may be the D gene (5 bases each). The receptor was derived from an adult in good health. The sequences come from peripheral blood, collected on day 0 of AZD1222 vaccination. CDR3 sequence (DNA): TGTGCCTCTGGGACCTCCTACGAGCAGTACTTC. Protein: CASGTSYEQYF.